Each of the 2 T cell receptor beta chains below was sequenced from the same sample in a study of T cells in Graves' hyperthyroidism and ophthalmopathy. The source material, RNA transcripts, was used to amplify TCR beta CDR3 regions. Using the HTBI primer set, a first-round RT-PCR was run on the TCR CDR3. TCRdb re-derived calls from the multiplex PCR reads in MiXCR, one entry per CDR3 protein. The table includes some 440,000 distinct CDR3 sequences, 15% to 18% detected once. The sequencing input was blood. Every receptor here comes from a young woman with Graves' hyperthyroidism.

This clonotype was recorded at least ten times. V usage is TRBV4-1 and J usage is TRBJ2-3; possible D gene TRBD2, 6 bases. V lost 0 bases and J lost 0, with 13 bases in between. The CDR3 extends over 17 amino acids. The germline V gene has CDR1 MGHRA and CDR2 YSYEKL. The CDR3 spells CASSQDRGGASTDTQYF. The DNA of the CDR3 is TGCGCCAGCAGCCAAGATCGGGGCGGGGCAAGCACAGATACGCAGTATTTT.

The CDR3 region has the DNA TGCGCCAGCAGCTTGGTACCCCAGGGGACCCCCCGCGAGCAGTACTTC. Its translation is CASSLVPQGTPREQYF. The chain uses TRBV5-1 and TRBJ2-7; weak D call: TRBD1 (6 bases). The germline V and J ends were trimmed by 0 bases and 6 bases, with 19 bases remaining between them. The CDR3 spans 16 residues. The germline V gene has CDR1 SGHRS and CDR2 YFSETQ.